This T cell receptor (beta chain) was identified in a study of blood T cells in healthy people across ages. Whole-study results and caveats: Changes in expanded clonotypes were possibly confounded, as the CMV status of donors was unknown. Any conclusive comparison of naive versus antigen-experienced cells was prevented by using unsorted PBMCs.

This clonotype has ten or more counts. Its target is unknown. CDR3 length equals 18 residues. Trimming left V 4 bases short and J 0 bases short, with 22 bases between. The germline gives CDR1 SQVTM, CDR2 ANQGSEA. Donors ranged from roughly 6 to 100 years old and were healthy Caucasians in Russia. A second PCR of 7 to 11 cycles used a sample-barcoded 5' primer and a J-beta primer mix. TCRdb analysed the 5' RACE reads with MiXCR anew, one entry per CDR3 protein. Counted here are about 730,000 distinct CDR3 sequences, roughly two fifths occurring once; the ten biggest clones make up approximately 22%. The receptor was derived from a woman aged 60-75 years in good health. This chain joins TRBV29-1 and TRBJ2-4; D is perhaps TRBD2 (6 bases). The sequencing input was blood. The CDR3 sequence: CSVVPAYGLARAKNIQYF. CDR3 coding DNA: TGCAGCGTTGTACCGGCCTACGGGCTAGCGAGAGCCAAAAACATTCAGTACTTC.